This record covers a single TCR beta chain. These data belong to a study of T cell changes during pregnancy in multiple sclerosis. Sequenced by immunoSEQ multiplex PCR; TCRdb stores in-frame clones only, minus some. The data show roughly 69,000 clones, approximately 91% seen once. Germline V gene data show CDR1 as LNHDA and CDR2 as SQIVND (reference sequence). The CDR3 spans 15 residues. V gave up 5 bases and J gave up 0 bases, with 11 bases separating them. The TCR was taken from a female donor with multiple sclerosis, enrolled in a pregnancy study. Sequences were derived from peripheral blood, sampled in the second trimester of pregnancy. The chain is built from TRBV19 and TRBJ1-3; no firm D call. Written as DNA, the CDR3 is TGTGCCAGTAGTCTCGGGAGAAGCTCTGGAAACACCATATATTTT. Amino acid sequence: CASSLGRSSGNTIYF.